The 27 T cell receptor beta chains below were found in one sample sequenced in a study of shared clonotypes between healthy human individuals. The method was immunoSEQ multiplex PCR; TCRdb's version includes in-frame clones alone and lacks a portion of them. The sample records approximately 500,000 clones, less than 96% being singletons. What was sequenced was naive CD4+ T cells sorted from blood. Subset meaning: CD45RA+ positively selected. The receptors were sampled from a woman under 40 in good health.

The rearrangement joins TRBV10-3 to TRBJ2-7; 7 nucleotides line up with TRBD2. The CDR3 spans 13 residues. From germline, CDR1 is ENHRY and CDR2 SYGVKD. V trimming: 7 bases; J trimming: 4 bases; junction bases outside the gene matches: 7. CDR3 loop: CAINGEGRYEQYF. Written as DNA, the CDR3 is TGTGCCATCAACGGGGAGGGGAGGTACGAGCAGTACTTC.

This clone is a singleton in its sample. The V and J genes are TRBV30 and TRBJ2-1; the match to TRBD2 covers 7 bases. The V gene's germline CDR1 is GTSNPN and CDR2 SVGIG (reference sequence). The V and J ends lost 1 base and 10 bases, in that order; junction bases with no gene match: 13. This CDR3 has 15 amino acids. The CDR3 sequence: CAWSDPRLAWGEQFF. The CDR3 DNA sequence: TGTGCCTGGAGTGACCCCCGACTAGCATGGGGGGAGCAGTTCTTC.

The V gene is TRBV11-2, the J gene TRBJ2-3; 15 bases agree with TRBD2. CDR3 size: 19 residues. The germline CDR1 and CDR2 sequences are SGHAT and FQNNGV. With V trimmed by 2 bases and J by 5 bases, 11 bases remained unmatched. The DNA of the CDR3 is TGTGCCAGCAGCTTACTCCGGACTAGCGGGAGGGCCGGGGGAGATACGCAGTATTTT. Translated, it gives CASSLLRTSGRAGGDTQYF. Based on the CDR3 plus reference TRBV11-2 and TRBJ2-3, the full variable domain is EAGVAQSPRYKIIEKRQSVAFWCNPISGHATLYWYQQILGQGPKLLIQFQNNGVVDDSQLPKDRFSAERLKGVDSTLKIQPAKLEDSAVYLCASSLLRTSGRAGGDTQYFGPGTRLTVL.

This clone was counted a single time. CDR3 sequence: CASSSRTSASYEQYF. DNA of the CDR3: TGTGCCAGCAGTTCCCGGACTAGCGCCTCCTACGAGCAGTACTTC. The chain employs TRBV28 and TRBJ2-7; 9 bases line up with TRBD2. This CDR3 region has 15 residues. Trimming removed 4 bases from V and 0 bases from J; junction bases left unmatched: 4. From germline, CDR1 is MDHEN and CDR2 SYDVKM.

With regard to this clone: The sample has other DNA sequences that encode this CDR3 too. V and J are TRBV5-4 and TRBJ2-5, with 9 bases that match TRBD2. The CDR3 has 13 amino acids. J gave up 5 bases and V 5 bases, and 4 bases lay outside the gene matches. Germline lookup yields CDR1 SGHNT and CDR2 YYREEE (reference sequence). The CDR3 region has the DNA TGTGCCAGCAGTAGCGGGAGAGAGGAGACCCAGTACTTC. Residues: CASSSGREETQYF. The entire variable domain, with the rest obtained from reference TRBV5-4 and TRBJ2-5, is as follows: ETGVTQSPTHLIKTRGQQVTLRCSSQSGHNTVSWYQQALGQGPQFIFQYYREEENGRGNFPPRFSGLQFPNYSSELNVNALELDDSALYLCASSSGREETQYFGPGTRLLVL.

The V gene is TRBV28, the J gene TRBJ2-7; D gene ambiguous. V shed 10 bases and J shed 1 base, with 11 bases lying between them. The germline V gene has CDR1 MDHEN and CDR2 SYDVKM. The CDR3 extends over 12 amino acids. CDR3 nucleotides: TGTGCCACGCGAACAGCTTCCTACGAGCAGTACTTC. It is translated as CATRTASYEQYF.

The chain is built from TRBV21-1 and TRBJ1-2; no DNA check was done on the table's D call, TRBD1. TRBV21-1 is an annotated pseudogene. The CDR3 runs to 16 residues. CDR3 nucleotides: TGTGCCAGCAGCATCCCACCAAGCGAGGGGGAGAATGGCTACACCTTC. Encoded protein: CASSIPPSEGENGYTF.

The V and J genes are TRBV6-1 and TRBJ1-3; D unresolved. Trimming removed 9 bases at V and 8 bases at J, with 11 bases between. Germline V CDR1 and CDR2: MNHNS, SASEGT. The CDR3 runs to 11 residues. CDR3 sequence: CASLSGDTIYF. The CDR3 nucleotides are TGTGCCAGTCTGAGTGGGGACACCATATATTTT.

The V and J genes are TRBV6-6 and TRBJ2-1; D is uncertain. The CDR3 totals 12 residues. Trimming removed 0 bases from V and 8 bases from J, with 5 bases in between. CDR1 and CDR2 (germline): MNHNY, SVGAGI (reference sequence). The CDR3 is CASSYSVDEQFF. CDR3 sequence (DNA): TGTGCCAGCAGTTACTCCGTGGATGAGCAGTTCTTC.

About this clone: Other nucleotide sequences from this sample produce the same CDR3. The CDR3 DNA reads TGCAGTGCCGGGAGCTCCTACGAGCAGTACTTC. Its translation: CSAGSSYEQYF. The V and J genes are TRBV20-1 and TRBJ2-5, with D maybe TRBD2 (6 bases). Judging by the DNA end, TRBJ2-7 fits better; the J call may be wrong. Germline V gene data show CDR1 as DFQATT and CDR2 as SNEGSKA (reference sequence). The CDR3 has 11 residues.

V and J are TRBV6-1 and TRBJ1-4; 9 bases are a match to TRBD1. V shed 10 bases and J 8 bases; nucleotides not matched to a gene: 8. This CDR3 has 13 amino acids. CDR1 and CDR2 (germline): MNHNS, SASEGT. The CDR3 bases are TGTGCCATCTCTAGACAGGGGGGGGAAAAACTGTTTTTT. Its protein is CAISRQGGEKLFF.

CDR3 bases: TGTGCCAGTAGTATACCCACCGGGGAGCTGTTTTTT. Translation gives CASSIPTGELFF. The chain employs TRBV19 and TRBJ2-2; D gene uncertain. CDR1 is LNHDA and CDR2 is SQIVND in the germline V gene (reference sequence). This CDR3 region has 12 residues. V was pared by 2 bases and J by 4 bases, with 2 bases between.

The chain is built from TRBV19 and TRBJ1-5, with D possibly TRBD1 on 6 matching bases. V lost 9 bases and J 1 base, leaving 13 bases between the germline ends. CDR3 length: 14 residues. Germline lookup yields CDR1 LNHDA and CDR2 SQIVND (reference sequence). The CDR3 nucleotides are TGTGCCAGCAGGACCACAGGGAGCAATCAGCCCCAGCATTTT. This codes for CASRTTGSNQPQHF.

The chain recombines TRBV28 with TRBJ2-1; 9 nucleotides agree with TRBD2. Germline-derived CDR1 and CDR2 are MDHEN and SYDVKM. The ends lost 1 base at V and 0 bases at J; junction bases unmatched: 16. This CDR3 is 21 amino acids long. The CDR3 loop reads CASSLYFLAGRPSSSYNEQFF. The CDR3 DNA follows: TGTGCCAGCAGTTTATATTTCCTAGCGGGGAGACCCTCAAGCTCCTACAATGAGCAGTTCTTC.

This clone appeared once. The chain carries TRBV21-1 and TRBJ2-5; TRBD1 is the table's D call and was not checked against the DNA. TRBV21-1 is a pseudogene segment. This CDR3 has 16 amino acids. The CDR3 reads CASSKPTGLKKETQYF. The CDR3 DNA is TGTGCCAGCAGCAAACCCACAGGGCTCAAGAAAGAGACCCAGTACTTC.

The gene calls are TRBV5-1 and TRBJ2-2; D is undetermined. The ends were cut back, 3 bases at V and 3 bases at J, with 9 bases in the middle. The CDR3 is 14 residues long. CDR1 SGHRS and CDR2 YFSETQ come from the germline V gene. CDR3 sequence (DNA): TGCGCCAGCAGCTCTGGACGTGACACCGGGGAGCTGTTTTTT. As protein: CASSSGRDTGELFF.

The chain recombines TRBV5-1 with TRBJ2-1; 9 nucleotides agree with TRBD2. The CDR3 runs to 17 residues. V shed 4 bases and J 2 bases; nucleotides not matched to a gene: 10. Germline assignment: CDR1 SGHRS and CDR2 YFSETQ. The CDR3 protein is CASSVNPAGGPYNEQFF. The DNA of the CDR3 is TGCGCCAGCAGCGTGAATCCAGCGGGAGGTCCCTACAATGAGCAGTTCTTC.

The rearrangement joins TRBV28 to TRBJ2-7; D remains ambiguous. The germline V gene has CDR1 MDHEN and CDR2 SYDVKM. The CDR3 loop spans 11 amino acids. Trimming cost V 5 bases and J 6 bases, with 8 bases left between them. The CDR3 sequence is CASSTLAEQYF. The CDR3 DNA follows: TGTGCCAGCAGTACCCTGGCCGAGCAGTACTTC.

The V gene is TRBV18, the J gene TRBJ1-1; 8 bases fit TRBD1. From germline, CDR1 is KGHSH and CDR2 LQKENI. CDR3 length equals 13 residues. The ends lost 4 bases at V and 4 bases at J; junction bases unmatched: 2. CDR3 nucleotide sequence: TGTGCCAGCTCACAGGACAGGGTCACTGAAGCTTTCTTT. This sequence encodes CASSQDRVTEAFF.

This clone appeared once. The V call is TRBV14, the J call TRBJ1-3; D not resolved. Trimming removed 1 base at V and 7 bases at J, with 11 bases between. CDR3 size: 14 residues. Per the germline V gene, CDR1 is SGHDN and CDR2 is FVKESK. This CDR3 is CASSQVGVRNTIYF. CDR3 in DNA: TGTGCCAGCAGCCAAGTCGGGGTGCGGAACACCATATATTTT.

This rearrangement joins TRBV28 to TRBJ2-1, with 8 bases fitting TRBD2. J was trimmed by 8 bases and V by 5 bases; bases with no gene match: 8. Germline CDR1 reads MDHEN; CDR2 reads SYDVKM. This CDR3 is 14 amino acids long. The CDR3 DNA sequence: TGTGCCAGCAGTCAGGGACTAGGGGAGTATGAGCAGTTCTTC. Protein sequence: CASSQGLGEYEQFF. Full variable domain (missing parts from reference TRBV28 and TRBJ2-1): DVKVTQSSRYLVKRTGEKVFLECVQDMDHENMFWYRQDPGLGLRLIYFSYDVKMKEKGDIPEGYSVSREKKERFSLILESASTNQTSMYLCASSQGLGEYEQFFGPGTRLTVL.

The chain employs TRBV28 and TRBJ1-4; 10 nucleotides line up with TRBD1. With 6 bases clipped from V and 3 bases from J, the junction kept 4 bases outside the gene matches. Germline CDR1 and CDR2: MDHEN and SYDVKM. This CDR3 spans 15 amino acids. The CDR3 region is CASRGTGVPNEKLFF. The DNA for the CDR3 is TGTGCCAGCAGGGGGACAGGGGTGCCTAATGAAAAACTGTTTTTT.

The J gene is TRBJ1-2, the V gene TRBV4-1; 9 bases are a match to TRBD1. This CDR3 is 16 amino acids long. Germline loops: CDR1 MGHRA, CDR2 YSYEKL. Trimming removed 0 bases from V and 2 bases from J; junction bases left unmatched: 4. CDR3 loop: CASSQEMGQGNYGYTF. The CDR3 nucleotides read TGCGCCAGCAGCCAAGAAATGGGACAGGGAAACTATGGCTACACCTTC.

This clone showed up just once. This rearrangement joins TRBV6-4 to TRBJ1-1, with 8 bases fitting TRBD1. Trimming took 8 bases from V and 4 from J; bases not matched to a gene: 9. The CDR3 spans 14 residues. The germline CDR1 and CDR2 sequences are MRHNA and SNTAGT. CDR3 DNA: TGTGCCAGCCGGTTCACAGGGGGAGGCACTGAAGCTTTCTTT. Amino acid sequence: CASRFTGGGTEAFF.

The J gene is TRBJ2-1, the V gene TRBV28; no definite D call. CDR1 MDHEN and CDR2 SYDVKM come from the germline V gene. V shed 2 bases and J shed 6 bases, with 5 bases lying between them. The CDR3 length is 12 residues. CDR3 in DNA: TGTGCCAGCAGTTTAACTGTCAATGAGCAGTTCTTC. This encodes CASSLTVNEQFF.

The chain carries TRBV28 and TRBJ1-5; a weak D match, TRBD1 (6 bases). Germline CDR1 is MDHEN and CDR2 is SYDVKM. V shed 5 bases and J shed 3 bases, with 14 bases lying between them. The CDR3 consists of 15 residues. CDR3 sequence: CASSERRTDNQPQHF. Here the CDR3 DNA reads TGTGCCAGCAGTGAAAGACGGACAGACAATCAGCCCCAGCATTTT. Combining the CDR3 with reference TRBV28 and TRBJ1-5 gives the whole variable domain DVKVTQSSRYLVKRTGEKVFLECVQDMDHENMFWYRQDPGLGLRLIYFSYDVKMKEKGDIPEGYSVSREKKERFSLILESASTNQTSMYLCASSERRTDNQPQHFGDGTRLSIL.

The rearrangement links TRBV5-5 to TRBJ1-2; 9 nucleotides line up with TRBD1. Trimming removed 5 bases from V and 8 bases from J; junction bases left unmatched: 10. This CDR3 contains 14 residues. Germline lookup yields CDR1 SGHKS and CDR2 YYEKEE (reference sequence). The CDR3 coding sequence is TGTGCCAGCAGACGCCCGGGACAGGGTCGAGGCTACACCTTC. Translating gives CASRRPGQGRGYTF.